The 9 T cell receptor beta chains reported below all come from one sample, sequenced in a study of T cell responses to AZD1222 COVID-19 vaccine. Only in-frame clones appear in the TCRdb table, and some are missing; sequencing was by immunoSEQ multiplex PCR. The data contain approximately 110,000 clones, about 86% of them singletons. The specimen comprised peripheral blood, sampled on day 0 of AZD1222 vaccination. The receptors here all came from an adult in good health.

This clone appeared a single time. The chain employs TRBV4-2 and TRBJ1-5; TRBD1 might be the D (6 bases). Trimming removed 1 base at V and 10 bases at J, with 14 bases between. Germline V gene sequence: CDR1 LGHNA, CDR2 YNFKEQ. CDR3 length: 14 amino acids. The CDR3 reads CASSQVVRDKPQHF. The CDR3, as DNA: TGTGCCAGCAGCCAAGTTGTCAGGGACAAACCCCAGCATTTT.

The chain couples TRBV20-1 to TRBJ2-7; D remains unclear. Germline V gene data show CDR1 as DFQATT and CDR2 as SNEGSKA (reference sequence). The CDR3 runs to 10 residues. Trimming took 6 bases from V and 7 from J, leaving 10 bases between them. The CDR3 region is CSAQMEEQYF. CDR3 DNA sequence: TGCAGTGCCCAGATGGAAGAGCAGTACTTC.

In DNA, the CDR3 is TGTGCCAGCAGTGAAAGGCCCGGGGAGCTGTTTTTT. This sequence encodes CASSERPGELFF. V is TRBV2 and J is TRBJ2-2, with D hard to call. This CDR3 region has 12 residues. The V gene's germline CDR1 is SNHLY and CDR2 FYNNEI. V was trimmed by 2 bases and J by 6 bases, leaving 4 bases between them.

V gene TRBV5-1 combines with J gene TRBJ1-2, with D maybe TRBD1 (6 bases). Trimming removed 2 bases at V and 8 bases at J, with 13 bases between. Germline CDR1 is SGHRS and CDR2 is YFSETQ. The CDR3 extends over 13 amino acids. Here the CDR3 reads CASSLQGIGGYTF. The CDR3 DNA sequence: TGCGCCAGCAGCTTACAGGGAATAGGGGGCTACACCTTC.

This clone was seen a few times. The V and J genes are TRBV28 and TRBJ2-7; 11 positions agree with TRBD1. CDR1 and CDR2 (germline): MDHEN, SYDVKM. The CDR3 sequence is 15 residues long. The trim removed 5 bases at V and 3 bases at J, leaving 6 bases unmatched. As DNA, the CDR3 is TGTGCCAGCAGTACACCCGGGACAGGGGGCTACGAGCAGTACTTC. Amino acid sequence: CASSTPGTGGYEQYF. Supplemented by reference TRBV28 and TRBJ2-7, the full variable domain reads DVKVTQSSRYLVKRTGEKVFLECVQDMDHENMFWYRQDPGLGLRLIYFSYDVKMKEKGDIPEGYSVSREKKERFSLILESASTNQTSMYLCASSTPGTGGYEQYFGPGTRLTVT.

The genes are TRBV27 and TRBJ1-1, with no clear D. This CDR3 region has 16 residues. The germline gives CDR1 MNHEY, CDR2 SMNVEV (reference sequence). The V and J ends lost 3 bases and 0 bases respectively, with 14 bases between them. The CDR3 coding sequence is TGTGCCAGCAGTTTCGGGAGGGCGGAAATGAACACTGAAGCTTTCTTT. It codes for CASSFGRAEMNTEAFF.

This chain uses TRBV6-2 or TRBV6-3 with TRBJ2-5, with TRBD1 matching over 9 bases. This CDR3 contains 14 residues. J lost 2 bases, V lost 4 bases, and 2 bases had no gene match. Germline-derived CDR1 and CDR2 are MNHEY and SVGEGT. CDR3 sequence (DNA): TGTGCCAGCAGTTCGGACAGGGGTCAAGAGACCCAGTACTTC. Protein: CASSSDRGQETQYF.

This sequence joins TRBV28 and TRBJ2-7; the D gene could be TRBD1 or TRBD2 (5 bases each). V was pared by 6 bases and J by 2 bases, with 14 bases between. The CDR3 is 14 residues long. The germline V gene encodes CDR1 MDHEN and CDR2 SYDVKM. CDR3: CASRPGTVPYEQYF. The DNA for the CDR3 is TGTGCCAGCAGGCCGGGGACCGTCCCCTACGAGCAGTACTTC. Looking up the rest from reference TRBV28 and TRBJ2-7 gives the full variable domain: DVKVTQSSRYLVKRTGEKVFLECVQDMDHENMFWYRQDPGLGLRLIYFSYDVKMKEKGDIPEGYSVSREKKERFSLILESASTNQTSMYLCASRPGTVPYEQYFGPGTRLTVT.

There are a few counts of this clone. The V and J genes are TRBV19 and TRBJ1-1; the D gene is possibly TRBD1 (5 bases). Germline V gene sequence: CDR1 LNHDA, CDR2 SQIVND (reference sequence). The CDR3 has 15 residues. The V end lost 3 bases, the J end lost 5 bases, and 16 bases lay between the germline ends. The CDR3 nucleotides are TGTGCCAGTAGTATCTTTGGGGGGATGGGGACTGAAGCTTTCTTT. Residues: CASSIFGGMGTEAFF.